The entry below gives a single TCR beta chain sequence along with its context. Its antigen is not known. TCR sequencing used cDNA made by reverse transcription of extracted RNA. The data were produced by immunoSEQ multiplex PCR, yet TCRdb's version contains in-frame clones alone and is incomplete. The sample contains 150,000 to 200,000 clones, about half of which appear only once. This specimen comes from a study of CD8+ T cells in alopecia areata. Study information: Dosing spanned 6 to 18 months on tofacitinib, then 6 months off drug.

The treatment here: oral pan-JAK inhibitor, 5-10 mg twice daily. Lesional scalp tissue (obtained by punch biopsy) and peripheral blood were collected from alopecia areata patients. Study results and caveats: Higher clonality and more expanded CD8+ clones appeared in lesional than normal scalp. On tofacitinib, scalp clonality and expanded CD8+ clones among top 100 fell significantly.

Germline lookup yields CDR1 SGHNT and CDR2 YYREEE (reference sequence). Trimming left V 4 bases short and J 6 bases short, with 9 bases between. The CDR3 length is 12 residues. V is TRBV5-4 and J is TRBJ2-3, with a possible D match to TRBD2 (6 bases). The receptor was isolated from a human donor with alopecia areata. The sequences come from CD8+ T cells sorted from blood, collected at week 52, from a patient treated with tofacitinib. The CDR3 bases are TGTGCCAGCAGCCCCCGGGGGGATACGCAGTATTTT. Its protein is CASSPRGDTQYF.